These T cell receptor beta chains were read from a single sample in a study of tumor-infiltrating lymphocytes in primary liver carcinoma. TCRdb called the multiplex PCR reads again in MiXCR, with one record for every CDR3 protein. The sample records approximately 110,000 distinct CDR3 sequences, less than 80% being singletons. Sequences were obtained from liver tumor tissue from sampling region 1. The receptors were sampled from a woman aged 55 to 70 with primary liver carcinoma and hepatitis B virus infection. Both conserved end residues are part of each CDR3. Fields, in order: V gene, J gene, CDR3 protein.

>TRBV7-8|TRBJ1-3
CASSLRTRPGDTIYF
>TRBV28|TRBJ2-3
CASPPRRAPLDTQYF
>TRBV5-1|TRBJ2-7
CSSSPLSTGSYEQYF
>TRBV18|TRBJ2-2
CASSPQTQGPGELFF
>TRBV7-8|TRBJ2-2
CASSRAVTSGRANTGELFF
>TRBV7-8|TRBJ1-5
CASSLGANQPQHF
>TRBV6-6|TRBJ2-1
CASRPANSYNEQFF
>TRBV28|TRBJ1-2
CASSLLTGGSRGYTF
>TRBV5-1|TRBJ1-5
CASSFTGGEPQHF
>TRBV6-1|TRBJ2-7
CATMKTYEQYF
>TRBV12-3/TRBV12-4|TRBJ1-1
CASSFARGLEAFF
>TRBV20-1|TRBJ1-5
CSARGTAYSNQSQHF
>TRBV12-3/TRBV12-4|TRBJ2-5
CAISHSGQRAGIQYF
>TRBV30|TRBJ2-7
CAWSFGGSSYEQYF
>TRBV5-1|TRBJ2-5
CANSQRDRAFSETQYF
>TRBV7-8|TRBJ1-1
CANSFDRGRTEAFF
>TRBV20-1|TRBJ2-3
CSPRDLSVRQYF
>TRBV11-3|TRBJ2-7
CASSSDPGNSYEQYF
>TRBV24-1|TRBJ2-4
CATISPGLTGENIQYF
>TRBV6-6|TRBJ1-1
CASSLTCNTEAFF
>TRBV6-5|TRBJ2-1
CASSYSGRLGNEQFF
>TRBV12-3/TRBV12-4|TRBJ2-2
CASQTGAGWELFF
>TRBV7-9|TRBJ1-2
CASSSQGAGYTF
>TRBV28|TRBJ1-1
CASSSSWGPNTVAFF
>TRBV11-2|TRBJ2-3
CASSKDRGITDTQYF
>TRBV29-1|TRBJ2-2
CSVSSGYTGELSF
>TRBV11-2|TRBJ2-3
CTSSPGLAGTDTRYF
>TRBV7-9|TRBJ2-1
CASSFDRTQPGLAGRGDEQFF
>TRBV6-5|TRBJ2-5
CASSYSHDLGETQYF
>TRBV7-3|TRBJ2-1
CARSSDGRTTGEQFF
>TRBV12-3/TRBV12-4|TRBJ1-1
CASSLAAFTTEAFF
>TRBV11-2|TRBJ2-5
CASSLCVEMTQYF
>TRBV11-2|TRBJ1-3
CTSRYNDRPRGNTIYF